This is a list of T cell receptor beta chains from one sample in a study of T cells after yellow fever vaccination. From the 5' RACE reads, TCRdb called clonotypes with MiXCR, one entry per CDR3 protein. The sample carries approximately 150,000 distinct CDR3 sequences, approximately 6.2% recorded once. Sample: CD4+ T cells sorted from PBMCs, taken on the day of the first yellow fever vaccination. These receptors all come from a man aged 18 to 29 who received the YFV17D yellow fever vaccine. The CDR3 runs from the conserved cysteine through the conserved F or W. A D gene is named only where the DNA matches it firmly. A clone size is listed for some rows: how often the clone was seen (once, few, many), or a class if it is expanded.

>NA|TRBJ1-1|TRBV4-1|many
CASSHVGRENTEAFF
TGCGCCAGCAGCCATGTAGGGAGAGAGAACACTGAAGCTTTCTTT
>TRBD1|TRBJ2-7|TRBV19|NA
CASSIDRGEYEQYF
TGTGCCAGTAGTATCGACAGGGGTGAATACGAGCAGTACTTC
>NA|TRBJ2-7|TRBV30|many
CAWTRDAFYEQYF
TGTGCCTGGACGAGGGACGCTTTCTACGAGCAGTACTTC
>NA|TRBJ2-5|TRBV5-1|NA
CASIRTPQETQYF
TGCGCCAGCATCAGGACACCTCAAGAGACCCAGTACTTC
>TRBD1|TRBJ2-2|TRBV20-1|NA
CSATDRANTGELFF
TGCAGTGCTACCGACAGGGCAAACACCGGGGAGCTGTTTTTT
>NA|TRBJ1-2|TRBV4-2|many
CASSQGSTPSNYGYTF
TGTGCCAGCAGCCAAGGATCTACGCCTTCTAACTATGGCTACACCTTC
>NA|TRBJ2-3|TRBV12-3/TRBV12-4|few
CASSPGAGYTDTQYF
TGTGCCAGCAGCCCGGGGGCAGGGTACACAGATACGCAGTATTTT
>NA|TRBJ2-2|TRBV5-1|few
CASSLLASLGNTGELFF
TGCGCCAGCAGCTTGTTAGCTAGCCTCGGGAACACCGGGGAGCTGTTTTTT
>TRBD2|TRBJ2-1|TRBV11-2|many
CASSLDQGGSGAYNEQFF
TGTGCCAGCAGCTTAGACCAGGGAGGTAGCGGGGCCTACAATGAGCAGTTCTTC
>NA|TRBJ2-5|TRBV6-1|many
CASSEVGETQYF
TGTGCCAGCAGTGAAGTGGGAGAGACCCAGTACTTC
>TRBD1|TRBJ1-4|TRBV7-2|few
CASSHGQGNEKLFF
TGTGCCAGCAGCCACGGACAGGGGAATGAAAAACTGTTTTTT
>TRBD1|TRBJ1-2|TRBV12-3/TRBV12-4|NA
CASSFEGAGGYTF
TGTGCCAGCAGTTTCGAGGGGGCGGGAGGCTACACCTTC
>TRBD1|TRBJ1-1|TRBV12-3/TRBV12-4|few
CASSRRTQGVNTEAFF
TGTGCCAGCAGTAGGAGGACACAGGGGGTGAACACTGAAGCTTTCTTT
>TRBD2|TRBJ2-5|TRBV14|many
CASSQGWTSGGEETQYF
TGTGCCAGCAGCCAAGGTTGGACTAGCGGGGGGGAGGAGACCCAGTACTTC
>TRBD2|TRBJ2-5|TRBV19|few
CASSPRLAGGPSGETQYF
TGTGCCAGTAGTCCAAGACTAGCGGGGGGCCCATCGGGCGAGACCCAGTACTTC
>NA|TRBJ2-2|TRBV5-1|many
CASSLPGANTGELFF
TGCGCCAGCAGCTTGCCCGGAGCGAACACCGGGGAGCTGTTTTTT
>NA|TRBJ1-6|TRBV9|few
CASSRGVGNSPLHF
TGTGCCAGCAGCAGGGGAGTCGGGAATTCACCCCTCCACTTT
>NA|TRBJ2-4|TRBV29-1|many
CSVVGGAGENIQYF
TGCAGCGTTGTAGGCGGGGCTGGGGAAAACATTCAGTACTTC
>NA|TRBJ2-3|TRBV24-1|NA
CATSDPSSTGDTQYF
TGTGCCACCAGTGACCCGAGCTCCACGGGAGATACGCAGTATTTT
>NA|TRBJ2-3|TRBV4-3|NA
CASSQGNGPDTQYF
TGCGCCAGCAGCCAGGGTAACGGGCCAGATACGCAGTATTTT
>TRBD2|TRBJ2-4|TRBV2|few
CASWRSGGGKNIQYF
TGTGCCAGTTGGCGAAGCGGGGGGGGCAAAAACATTCAGTACTTC
>NA|TRBJ1-6|TRBV4-3|few
CASSQDREGSPLHF
TGCGCCAGCAGCCAAGACAGGGAAGGTTCACCCCTCCACTTT
>TRBD1|TRBJ2-7|TRBV3-1|many
CASSERIGTGVYEQYF
TGTGCCAGCAGCGAGAGGATCGGGACAGGGGTCTACGAGCAGTACTTC
>NA|TRBJ1-3|TRBV20-1|few
CSASTWSAGNTIYF
TGCAGTGCTTCTACTTGGAGTGCTGGAAACACCATATATTTT
>TRBD2|TRBJ2-2|TRBV4-2|many
CASSRKTSGGAYAGELFF
TGTGCCAGCAGCCGAAAGACTAGCGGGGGGGCCTATGCCGGGGAGCTGTTTTTT
>NA|TRBJ1-5|TRBV19|NA
CASSIERFGPQHF
TGTGCCAGTAGTATTGAACGTTTCGGGCCCCAGCATTTT